Following are 27 T cell receptor beta chains from one sample sequenced in a study of T cells expressing NK-cell markers. TCRdb re-called the 5' RACE reads; every CDR3 protein appears as one record, without DNA. This repertoire includes just under 150,000 distinct CDR3 sequences. Sequenced input: blood T cells: a sorted CD56 or NKG2C T cell subset, CD4+ or CD8+ T cells, or bulk PBMC T cells (not recorded which). These receptors originate from a young man in good health.

This chain's CDR3 is CASSLGGTRNTEAFF. The J gene is TRBJ1-1, the V gene TRBV7-6. The V gene's germline CDR1 is SGHVS and CDR2 FNYEAQ. The CDR3 is 15 residues long.

The chain has TRBV20-1 and TRBJ2-7; the D call of TRBD2 rests on TCRdb alone, since no DNA is present to check it. Germline assignment: CDR1 DFQATT and CDR2 SNEGSKA (reference sequence). The CDR3 is 15 residues long. The CDR3 sequence is CSAPHLAGGLGEQYF.

The chain recombines TRBV4-2 with TRBJ2-7. The germline V gene encodes CDR1 LGHNA and CDR2 YNFKEQ. The CDR3 extends over 15 amino acids. The CDR3 sequence is CASSQESGRYYEQYF.

The genes are TRBV11-2 and TRBJ2-3; lacking DNA, the TRBD1 call made by TCRdb goes unchecked. The CDR3 length is 14 residues. Germline-derived CDR1 and CDR2 are SGHAT and FQNNGV. Here the CDR3 reads CASSLGTGQDTQYF. Full variable domain (missing parts from reference TRBV11-2 and TRBJ2-3): EAGVAQSPRYKIIEKRQSVAFWCNPISGHATLYWYQQILGQGPKLLIQFQNNGVVDDSQLPKDRFSAERLKGVDSTLKIQPAKLEDSAVYLCASSLGTGQDTQYFGPGTRLTVL.

The gene calls are TRBV2 and TRBJ2-1. The germline gives CDR1 SNHLY, CDR2 FYNNEI. This CDR3 contains 11 residues. CDR3 sequence reads: CASAAGYEQFF.

This rearrangement joins TRBV12-3 or TRBV12-4 to TRBJ1-4. The CDR3 is made up of 11 amino acids. CDR3 sequence: CASSLTEKLFF.

The V and J genes are TRBV30 and TRBJ2-1. CDR1 and CDR2 from the germline V gene are GTSNPN and SVGIG (reference sequence). CDR3 length: 15 amino acids. The CDR3 sequence is CAWRSIGGRLLEQFF.

This chain links TRBV4-2 with TRBJ2-2. CDR1 is LGHNA and CDR2 is YNFKEQ in the germline V gene. The CDR3 runs 15 residues. The CDR3 spells CASSQERIVSGELFF.

J is TRBJ2-3 and V is TRBV18. CDR3 length: 16 amino acids. Germline CDR1 reads KGHSH; CDR2 reads LQKENI. Here the CDR3 reads CASSPPVGRRADTQYF.

The CDR3 here is CARSWSGNIPDRDGYTF. The chain is built from TRBV5-3 and TRBJ1-2; the TCRdb D gene call, TRBD1, has no DNA to confirm it. TRBV5-3 is labeled an ORF, and its function is uncertain. There are 17 residues in the CDR3.

This chain uses TRBV20-1 with TRBJ2-3; TCRdb gives TRBD2 as the D gene, but with no DNA this cannot be confirmed. The germline V gene encodes CDR1 DFQATT and CDR2 SNEGSKA (reference sequence). This CDR3 has 13 amino acids. The CDR3 sequence is CSASGARVDTQYF.

The chain recombines TRBV10-3 with TRBJ2-7; TCRdb lists TRBD2, though no DNA is available to test this call. The CDR3 length is 16 residues. Germline CDR1 reads ENHRY; CDR2 reads SYGVKD. This CDR3 is CAISESGTSGKYEQYF.

The V gene is TRBV20-1, the J gene TRBJ2-7; TCRdb's D call, TRBD1, is unchecked because there is no DNA. The CDR3 totals 14 residues. Per the germline V gene, CDR1 is DFQATT and CDR2 is SNEGSKA (reference sequence). CDR3 loop: CSASYPGRNYEQYF.

The chain uses TRBV6-5 and TRBJ1-2. The germline V gene encodes CDR1 MNHEY and CDR2 SVGAGI. CDR3 size: 13 residues. The CDR3: CASSYDKNYGYTF.

The J gene is TRBJ1-5, the V gene TRBV19; TCRdb designates TRBD1, a call that cannot be tested without DNA. This CDR3 is built from 15 residues. Germline V gene sequence: CDR1 LNHDA, CDR2 SQIVND (reference sequence). Here the CDR3 reads CASSTPLGINQPQHF.

V and J are TRBV6-2 or TRBV6-3 and TRBJ1-1. This CDR3 is built from 13 residues. CDR1 and CDR2 (germline): MNHEY, SVGEGT. CDR3 residues: CASSYSWQSEAFF.

This chain joins TRBV5-1 and TRBJ1-1; TCRdb outputs TRBD1, but without DNA this stays unchecked. This CDR3 has 14 amino acids. Per germline, CDR1 SGHRS and CDR2 YFSETQ. This CDR3 is CASSGDRGLAEAFF.

The chain has TRBV19 and TRBJ1-1. The CDR3 loop spans 14 amino acids. Germline V gene lookup returns CDR1 LNHDA and CDR2 SQIVND (reference sequence). The CDR3 sequence is CASRGLLMNTEAFF.

This rearrangement joins TRBV7-9 to TRBJ2-1; TCRdb's D call of TRBD1 is untestable without DNA. This CDR3 is 14 amino acids long. From germline, CDR1 is SEHNR and CDR2 FQNEAQ (reference sequence). CDR3: CAGPQGAGHNEQFF. Filled out from reference TRBV7-9 and TRBJ2-1, the complete variable domain reads DTGVSQNPRHKITKRGQNVTFRCDPISEHNRLYWYRQTLGQGPEFLTYFQNEAQLEKSRLLSDRFSAERPKGSFSTLEIQRTEQGDSAMYLCAGPQGAGHNEQFFGPGTRLTVL.

This chain links TRBV7-9 with TRBJ2-7; lacking DNA, the TRBD2 call made by TCRdb goes unchecked. Germline lookup yields CDR1 SEHNR and CDR2 FQNEAQ (reference sequence). The CDR3 contains 15 residues. The CDR3 protein is CASSSTSAGVYEQYF.

This chain uses TRBV12-3 or TRBV12-4 with TRBJ2-3; TCRdb gives TRBD2 as the D gene, but with no DNA this cannot be confirmed. CDR3 length equals 15 residues. The CDR3 sequence: CASSLLLAGGDTQYF.

The V and J genes are TRBV7-7 and TRBJ2-1. This CDR3 is built from 17 residues. Germline V lookup: CDR1 SSHAT, CDR2 FNYEAQ (reference sequence). The CDR3: CASSPRVEFMGYNEQFF.

J is TRBJ2-5 and V is TRBV25-1; TCRdb selects TRBD1, and the lack of DNA leaves this call unchecked. The CDR3 runs to 14 residues. Germline CDR1 is MGHDK and CDR2 is SYGVNS. CDR3 protein: CASSPLEFQETQYF.

The chain combines TRBV7-9 with TRBJ2-2; TCRdb's D call, TRBD2, is unchecked because there is no DNA. The CDR3 runs 16 residues. Germline V CDR1 and CDR2: SEHNR, FQNEAQ (reference sequence). Here the CDR3 reads CASRGAGTRGTGELFF.

The CDR3 sequence is CASSPSSGRFYNEQFF. The chain employs TRBV12-3 or TRBV12-4 and TRBJ2-1; the D call of TRBD2 rests on TCRdb alone, since no DNA is present to check it. The CDR3 length is 16 residues.

V usage is TRBV29-1 and J usage is TRBJ2-1; as DNA is missing, the TRBD2 call by TCRdb cannot be tested. Germline CDR1 is SQVTM and CDR2 is ANQGSEA. CDR3 length: 17 residues. Here the CDR3 reads CSVDGLAGGSHYNEQFF.

The V call is TRBV6-5, the J call TRBJ2-7; TCRdb's D call, TRBD1, is unchecked because there is no DNA. CDR1 MNHEY and CDR2 SVGAGI come from the germline V gene. The length of the CDR3 is 16 residues. CDR3 in amino acids: CASSYSGTGVSYEQYF.